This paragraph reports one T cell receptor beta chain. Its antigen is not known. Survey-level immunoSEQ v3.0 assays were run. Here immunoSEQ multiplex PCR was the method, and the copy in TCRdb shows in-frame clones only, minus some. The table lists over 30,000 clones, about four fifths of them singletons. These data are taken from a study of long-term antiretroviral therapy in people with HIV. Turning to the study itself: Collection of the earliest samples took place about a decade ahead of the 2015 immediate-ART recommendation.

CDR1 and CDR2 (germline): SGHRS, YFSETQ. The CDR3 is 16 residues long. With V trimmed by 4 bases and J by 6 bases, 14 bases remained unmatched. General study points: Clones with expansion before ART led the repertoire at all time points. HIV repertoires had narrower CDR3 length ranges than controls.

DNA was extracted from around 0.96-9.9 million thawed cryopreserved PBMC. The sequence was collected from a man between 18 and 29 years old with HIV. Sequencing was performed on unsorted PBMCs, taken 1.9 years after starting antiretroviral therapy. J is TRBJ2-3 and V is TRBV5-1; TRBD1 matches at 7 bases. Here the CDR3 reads CASSLVTGADMDTQYF. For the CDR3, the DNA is TGCGCCAGCAGCCTAGTAACAGGGGCTGATATGGATACGCAGTATTTT.